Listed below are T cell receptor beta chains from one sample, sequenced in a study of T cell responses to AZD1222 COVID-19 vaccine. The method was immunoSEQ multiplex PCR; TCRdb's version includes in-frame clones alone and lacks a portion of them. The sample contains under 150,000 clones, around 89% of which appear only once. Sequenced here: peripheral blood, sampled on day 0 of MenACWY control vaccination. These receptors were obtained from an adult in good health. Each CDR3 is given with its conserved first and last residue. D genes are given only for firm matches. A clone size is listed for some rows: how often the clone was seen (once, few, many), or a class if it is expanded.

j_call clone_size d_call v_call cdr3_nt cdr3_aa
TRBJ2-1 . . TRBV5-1 TGCGCCAGCAGCCGGGACTCCTCCTACAATGAGCAGTTCTTC CASSRDSSYNEQFF
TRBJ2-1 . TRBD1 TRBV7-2 TGTGCCAGCAGCTTCCCGGGACAGGGAGGGTACAATGAGCAGTTCTTC CASSFPGQGGYNEQFF
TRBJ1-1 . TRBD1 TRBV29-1 TGCAGCGCACGACAGGGGGGAAACACTGAAGCTTTCTTT CSARQGGNTEAFF
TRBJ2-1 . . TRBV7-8 TGTGCCAGCAGCTACTACAATGAGCAGTTCTTC CASSYYNEQFF
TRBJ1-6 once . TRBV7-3 TGTGCCAGCAGCTTAACCCTCAATTCACCCCTCCACTTT CASSLTLNSPLHF
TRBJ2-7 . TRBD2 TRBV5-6 TGTGCCAGCAGCAAATTTGGGGCTAGCGGGAGTGTACGGTACGAGCAGTACTTC CASSKFGASGSVRYEQYF
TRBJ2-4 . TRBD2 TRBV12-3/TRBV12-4 TGTGCCAGCGGTCGGGGGGACATTCAGTACTTC CASGRGDIQYF
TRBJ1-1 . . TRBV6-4 TGTGCCAGCAGTGACCAAGGGAACACTGAAGCTTTCTTT CASSDQGNTEAFF
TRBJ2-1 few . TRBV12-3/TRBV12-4 TGTGCCAGCAGTTTGCGGAATGAGCAGTTCTTC CASSLRNEQFF
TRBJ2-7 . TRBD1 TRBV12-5 TGTGCTAGTGGGGATACAGGGGTCCACGAGCAGTACTTC CASGDTGVHEQYF
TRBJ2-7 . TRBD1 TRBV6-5 TGTGCCAGCATACGCCGGGACAGGGACCACGAGCAGTACTTC CASIRRDRDHEQYF
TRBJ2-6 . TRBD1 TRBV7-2 TGTGCCAGCAGCCCCCCGGGACAGTCCTCTGGGGCCAACGTCCTGACTTTC CASSPPGQSSGANVLTF
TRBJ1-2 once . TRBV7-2 TGTGCCAGCAGCTTAAGCCAGGCTTTCTATGGCTACACCTTC CASSLSQAFYGYTF
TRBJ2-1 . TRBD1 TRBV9 TGTGCCAGCAGCCCCCGGGACAGGGGGCACAATGAGCAGTTCTTC CASSPRDRGHNEQFF
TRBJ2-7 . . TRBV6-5 TGTGCCAGCAGTTACTCGGGTGTTGGGGACTACGAGCAGTACTTC CASSYSGVGDYEQYF
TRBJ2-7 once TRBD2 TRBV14 TGTGCCAGCAGCCACCCGGGGGGGAACTCCTACGAGCAGTACTTC CASSHPGGNSYEQYF
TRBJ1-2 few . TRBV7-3 TGTGCCAGCAGCTTAAAGCTAGTCCGGACCAAATGGAACTATGGCTACACCTTC CASSLKLVRTKWNYGYTF
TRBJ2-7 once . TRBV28 TGTGCCAGCAGTTTATCTGCACTTGAGCAGTACTTC CASSLSALEQYF
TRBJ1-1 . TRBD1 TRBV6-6 TGTGCCAGCAGCCCAGGACAGGGGGCGCGCGGGACTGAAGCTTTCTTT CASSPGQGARGTEAFF
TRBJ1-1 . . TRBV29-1 TGCAGCGTTGCCCCGCGTCTGCGCCGTGACACTGAAGCTTTCTTT CSVAPRLRRDTEAFF
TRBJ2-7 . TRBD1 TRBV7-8 TGTGCCAGCAGCTTAGTAGGGGGCAGATACGAGCAGTACTTC CASSLVGGRYEQYF
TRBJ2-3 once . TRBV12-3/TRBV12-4 TGTGCCAGCAGACTTTCTAGCACAGATACGCAGTATTTT CASRLSSTDTQYF
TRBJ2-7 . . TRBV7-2 TGTGCCAGCAGCTTAGGTATAGTTACTACCTACGAGCAGTACTTC CASSLGIVTTYEQYF
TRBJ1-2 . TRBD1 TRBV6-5 TGTGCCAGCAGTTATCAGGGGGCAAGCTATGGCTACACCTTC CASSYQGASYGYTF
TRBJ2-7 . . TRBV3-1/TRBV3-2 TGTGCCAGCAGCCTCCTTTCGGGGGGCAACGAGCAGTACTTC CASSLLSGGNEQYF
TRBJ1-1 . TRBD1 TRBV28 TGTGCCAGCAGTCCACCTACAGGGGGCAGAGAGAACACTGAAGCTTTCTTT CASSPPTGGRENTEAFF
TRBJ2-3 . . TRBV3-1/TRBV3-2 TGTGCCAGCAGCCAAGTAGGAGCGACCACAGATACGCAGTATTTT CASSQVGATTDTQYF
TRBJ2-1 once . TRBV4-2 TGTGCCAGCAGCCAAGAGTGGAGCTCCTACAATGAGCAGTTCTTC CASSQEWSSYNEQFF
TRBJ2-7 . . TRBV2 TGTGCCAGCAGTGAAGAGGGCCGCTCCCACTTC CASSEEGRSHF
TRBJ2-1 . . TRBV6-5 TGTGCCAGCAGGGTGACTAGTTATGCTGAGCAGTTCTTC CASRVTSYAEQFF
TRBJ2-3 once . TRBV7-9 TGTGCCAGCAGTGGAGAACCCCCTAGCTGGCCGCAGTATTTT CASSGEPPSWPQYF
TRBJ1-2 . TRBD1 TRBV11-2 TGTGCCAGCAGCCAGGACAGGGTCGGCGGGTACACCTTC CASSQDRVGGYTF
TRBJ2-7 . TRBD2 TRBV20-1 TGCAGTGCTCGTGGACTAGCGGGATCCTACGAGCAGTACTTC CSARGLAGSYEQYF
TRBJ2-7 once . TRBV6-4 TGTGCCAGCTCCCCAGGGCCAGAGTCCTACGAGCAGTACTTC CASSPGPESYEQYF